This TCR beta chain was captured by sequencing in a study of CD8+CD57+ T cells in acquired aplastic anemia. Study overall: Each DNA sample taken from sorted CD4+ and CD8+ cells came to approximately 3.3 ug on average.

Study results and limitations: Sharing between patients and controls was observed for twenty-nine CD8+ CDR3 sequences.

A remark on this clonotype: Its target is unknown.

By flow cytometry, patients selected for sequencing had shown an expansion of CD8+CD57+ cells. Genomic DNA acted as the template from which TCR beta VDJ combination and CDR3 sequence profiling were carried out. TCRdb ran MiXCR on the reads and lists one entry per CDR3 protein. Of 200,000 to 250,000 distinct CDR3 sequences listed, 50% to 70% are singletons. CDR3 size: 13 residues. V lost 6 bases to trimming and J lost 1 base, with 9 bases between them. Germline V gene data show CDR1 as SEHNR and CDR2 as FQNEAQ (reference sequence). The sample comprised sorted CD4+, CD8+, or CD8+CD57+ T cells (not recorded which) from PBMCs. The origin of this receptor is a human donor with aplastic anemia. The V call is TRBV7-9, the J call TRBJ1-1; no definite D call. The CDR3 coding sequence is TGTGCCAGCAGACCAGTTCCGAACACTGAAGCTTTCTTT. Protein: CASRPVPNTEAFF.